The sample holds many counts of the clone carrying this T cell receptor (beta chain). The antigen is undetermined. This entry comes from a study of molecular identifiers for immune sequencing clone quantification. The study, taken as a whole, reports: Single-cell amounts of spiked Jurkat TCR RNA were reportedly detectable among about a million naive cells. Sizes of highly expanded clones could be underestimated through identical TCRs sharing a barcode.

Bulk TCR libraries were made with methods that had been previously described and with listed TCR primers. TCRdb reprocessed the PCR reads via MiXCR and lists one record per CDR3 protein. This sample has hundreds of thousands of distinct CDR3 sequences, with just under 20% found just once. Sorting recovered naive CD8 T cells on a CD8+CD4-CCR7+CD45RA+ profile. Sequenced input: naive CD8+ T cells from blood, with Jurkat cell RNA spiked in. Subset given: FACS-sorted CD8+CD4-CCR7+CD45RA+ naive T cells. This receptor was taken from a human donor in good health. Some libraries in this study had Jurkat cell RNA spiked in.

The CDR3 loop is CASSQDDARSSYNSPLHF. The CDR3 nucleotides read TGCGCCAGCAGCCAAGATGATGCCCGGAGCTCCTATAATTCACCCCTCCACTTT. V gene TRBV4-3 combines with J gene TRBJ1-6, with unresolved D. Per the germline V gene, CDR1 is LGHNA and CDR2 is YSLEER. Deletions cut 0 bases from V and 0 bases from J, with 12 bases between. The CDR3 totals 18 residues.